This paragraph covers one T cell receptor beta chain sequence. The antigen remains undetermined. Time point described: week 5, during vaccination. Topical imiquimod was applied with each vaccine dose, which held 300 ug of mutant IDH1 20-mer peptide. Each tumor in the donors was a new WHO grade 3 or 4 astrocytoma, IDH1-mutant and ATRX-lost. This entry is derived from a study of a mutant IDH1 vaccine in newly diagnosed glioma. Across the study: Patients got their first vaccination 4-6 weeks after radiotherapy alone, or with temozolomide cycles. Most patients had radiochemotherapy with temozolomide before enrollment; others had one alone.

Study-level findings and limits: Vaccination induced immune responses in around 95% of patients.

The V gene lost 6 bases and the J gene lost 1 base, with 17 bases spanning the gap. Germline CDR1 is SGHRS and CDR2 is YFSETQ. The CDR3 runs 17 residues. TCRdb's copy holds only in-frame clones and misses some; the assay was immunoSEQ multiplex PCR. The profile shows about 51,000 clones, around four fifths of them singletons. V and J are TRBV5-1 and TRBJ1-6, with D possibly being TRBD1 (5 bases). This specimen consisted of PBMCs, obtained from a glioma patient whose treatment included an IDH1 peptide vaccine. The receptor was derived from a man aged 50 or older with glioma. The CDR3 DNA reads TGCGCCAGCACCTATGGGGGAATAGAGTCCTATAATTCACCCCTCCACTTT. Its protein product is CASTYGGIESYNSPLHF.